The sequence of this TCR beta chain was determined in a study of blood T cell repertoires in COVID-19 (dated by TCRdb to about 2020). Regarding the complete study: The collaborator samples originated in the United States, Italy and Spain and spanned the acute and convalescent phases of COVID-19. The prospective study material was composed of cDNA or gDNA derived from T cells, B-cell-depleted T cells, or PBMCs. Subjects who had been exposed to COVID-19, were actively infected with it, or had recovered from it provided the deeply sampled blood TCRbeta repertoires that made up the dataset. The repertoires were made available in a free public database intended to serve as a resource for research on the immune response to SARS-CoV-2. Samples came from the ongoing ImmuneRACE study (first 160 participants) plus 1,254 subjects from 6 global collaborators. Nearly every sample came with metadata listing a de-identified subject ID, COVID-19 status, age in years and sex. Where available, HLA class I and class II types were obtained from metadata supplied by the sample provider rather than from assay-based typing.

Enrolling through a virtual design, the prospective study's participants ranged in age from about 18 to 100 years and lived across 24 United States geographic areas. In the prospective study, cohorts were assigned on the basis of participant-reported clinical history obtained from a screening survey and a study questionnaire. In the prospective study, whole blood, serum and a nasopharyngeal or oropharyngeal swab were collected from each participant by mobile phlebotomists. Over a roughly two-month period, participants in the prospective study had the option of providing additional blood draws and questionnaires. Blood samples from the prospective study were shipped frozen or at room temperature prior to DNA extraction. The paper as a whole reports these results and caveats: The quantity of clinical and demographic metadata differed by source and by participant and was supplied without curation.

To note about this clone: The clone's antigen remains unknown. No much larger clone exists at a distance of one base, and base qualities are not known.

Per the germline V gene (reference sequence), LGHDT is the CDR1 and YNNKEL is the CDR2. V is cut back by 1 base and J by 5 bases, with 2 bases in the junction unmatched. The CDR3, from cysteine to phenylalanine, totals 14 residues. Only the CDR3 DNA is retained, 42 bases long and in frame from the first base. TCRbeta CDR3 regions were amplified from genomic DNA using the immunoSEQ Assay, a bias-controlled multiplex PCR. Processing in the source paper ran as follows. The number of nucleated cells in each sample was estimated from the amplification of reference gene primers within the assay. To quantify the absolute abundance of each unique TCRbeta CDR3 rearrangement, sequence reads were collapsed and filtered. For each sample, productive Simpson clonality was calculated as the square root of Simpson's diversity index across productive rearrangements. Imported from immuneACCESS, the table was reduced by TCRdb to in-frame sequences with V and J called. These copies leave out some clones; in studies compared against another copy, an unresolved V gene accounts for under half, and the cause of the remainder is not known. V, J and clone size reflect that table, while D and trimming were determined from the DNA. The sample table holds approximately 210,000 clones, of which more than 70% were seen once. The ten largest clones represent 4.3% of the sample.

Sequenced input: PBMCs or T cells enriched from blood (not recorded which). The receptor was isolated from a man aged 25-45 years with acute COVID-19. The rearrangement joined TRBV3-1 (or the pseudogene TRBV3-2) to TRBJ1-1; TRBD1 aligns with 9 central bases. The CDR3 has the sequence CASSQGGQGTEAFF. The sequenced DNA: TGTGCCAGCAGCCAAGGAGGACAGGGGACTGAAGCTTTCTTT.